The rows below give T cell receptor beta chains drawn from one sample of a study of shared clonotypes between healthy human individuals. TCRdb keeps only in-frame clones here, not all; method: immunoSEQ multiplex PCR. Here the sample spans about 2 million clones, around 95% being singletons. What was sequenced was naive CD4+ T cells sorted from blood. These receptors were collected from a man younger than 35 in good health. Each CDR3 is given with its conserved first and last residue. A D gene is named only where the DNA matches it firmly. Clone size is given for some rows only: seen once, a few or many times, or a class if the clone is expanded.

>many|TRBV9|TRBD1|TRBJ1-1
TGTGCCAGCAGCGAGCGACAGGGAGCGGACACTGAAGCTTTCTTT
CASSERQGADTEAFF
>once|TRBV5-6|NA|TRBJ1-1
TGTGCCAGCAGCTCGACGGACGCTATGAACACTGAAGCTTTCTTT
CASSSTDAMNTEAFF
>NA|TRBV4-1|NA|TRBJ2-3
TGCGCCAGCAGCCTTAAGGACTGGAACACAGATACGCAGTATTTT
CASSLKDWNTDTQYF
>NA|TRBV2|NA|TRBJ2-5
TGTGCCAGCAGCTCCCCCGCTGGGCGCATCACCCAGTACTTC
CASSSPAGRITQYF
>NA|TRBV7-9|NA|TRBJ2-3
TGTGCCACGGACGGAGAGGGGCTCACAGATACGCAGTATTTT
CATDGEGLTDTQYF
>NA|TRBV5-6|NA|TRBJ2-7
TGTGCCAGCAGTTCTCTCCCCTCGCACGAGCAGTACTTC
CASSSLPSHEQYF
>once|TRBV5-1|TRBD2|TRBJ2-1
TGCGCCAGCAGCTTGCGAGCGGGAACCTACAATGAGCAGTTCTTC
CASSLRAGTYNEQFF
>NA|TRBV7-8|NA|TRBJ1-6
TGTGCCAGCAGCCTGGTTGTCGAGAATTCACCCCTCCACTTT
CASSLVVENSPLHF
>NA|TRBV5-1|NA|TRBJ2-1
TGCGCCAGCAGCACGAACAATGAGCAGTTCTTC
CASSTNNEQFF
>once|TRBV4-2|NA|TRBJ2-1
TGTGCCAGCAGCCAAGTGGCGGGGGCCTCCTACAATGAGCAGTTCTTC
CASSQVAGASYNEQFF
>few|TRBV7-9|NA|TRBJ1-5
TGTGCCAGCAGCACCTCGACCTTTCCGGGGCCCCAGCATTTT
CASSTSTFPGPQHF
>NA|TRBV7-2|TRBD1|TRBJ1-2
TGTGCCAGCAGCTTAGGGGGACAGATTATCTATGGCTACACCTTC
CASSLGGQIIYGYTF
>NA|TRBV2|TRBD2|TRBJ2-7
TGTGCCAGCAGGAGGGAGGGTTCGGGGCAGTACTTC
CASRREGSGQYF
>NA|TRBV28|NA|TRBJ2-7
TGTGCCAGCAGTTTAGGCAGAGCCTACGAGCAGTACTTC
CASSLGRAYEQYF
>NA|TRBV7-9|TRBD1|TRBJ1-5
TGTGCCAGCAGCTCAACAGGGGGCCGTCAGCCCCAGCATTTT
CASSSTGGRQPQHF
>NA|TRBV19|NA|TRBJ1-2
TGTGCCAGTAGTGCCACCCGGGGAACCTATGGCTACACCTTC
CASSATRGTYGYTF
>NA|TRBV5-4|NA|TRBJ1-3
TGTGCCAGCAGCTCGACGTTGGGTGGAAACACCATATATTTT
CASSSTLGGNTIYF
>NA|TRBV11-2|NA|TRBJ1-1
TGTGCCAGCAGCTTAGTAGGGAGCACTGAAGCTTTCTTT
CASSLVGSTEAFF
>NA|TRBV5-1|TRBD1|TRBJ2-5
TGCGCCAGCAGTCCCGGGACAGGGTTGATCGAGACCCAGTACTTC
CASSPGTGLIETQYF
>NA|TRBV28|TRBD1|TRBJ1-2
TGTGCCAGCAGTTCGGACAGGGGGAACTATGGCTACACCTTC
CASSSDRGNYGYTF
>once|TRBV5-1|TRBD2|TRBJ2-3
TGCGCCAGCAGCTCCTTACTAGCGGGAGAAGCAGATACGCAGTATTTT
CASSSLLAGEADTQYF
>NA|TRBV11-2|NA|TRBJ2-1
TGTGCCAGCAGTTCTAGGAGGGGCCTTTCCTACAATGAGCAGTTCTTC
CASSSRRGLSYNEQFF
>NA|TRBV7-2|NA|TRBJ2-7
TGTGCCAGCAGTTCGGCCTACGAGCAGTACTTC
CASSSAYEQYF
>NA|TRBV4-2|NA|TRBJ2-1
TGTGCCAGCAGCCTTGTGATGTCTCGGGGCTCCTACAATGAGCAGTTCTTC
CASSLVMSRGSYNEQFF
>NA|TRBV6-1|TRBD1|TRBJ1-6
TGTGCCACTTCGACAGGGATAACCAATTCACCCCTCCACTTT
CATSTGITNSPLHF
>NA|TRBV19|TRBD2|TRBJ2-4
TGTGCCAGTAGTCTCCTGGGAGGGTTAGCCAAAAACATTCAGTACTTC
CASSLLGGLAKNIQYF
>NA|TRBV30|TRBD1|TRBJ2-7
TGTGCCTGGAGAGGACAGGGGGCGAGGGAGCAGTACTTC
CAWRGQGAREQYF
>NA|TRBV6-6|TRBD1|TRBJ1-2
TGTGCCAGCAGTAGACAAGGGACAGAATATGGCTACACCTTC
CASSRQGTEYGYTF
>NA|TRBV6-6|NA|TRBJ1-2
TGTGCCAGCAGTTACTCGAGAACCAGCTATGGCTACACCTTC
CASSYSRTSYGYTF
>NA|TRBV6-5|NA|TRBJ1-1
TGTGCCAGCAGTTACGACAGAAACACTGAAGCTTTCTTT
CASSYDRNTEAFF
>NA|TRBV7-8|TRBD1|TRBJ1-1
TGTGCCAGCAGCACGTCCCGGGACAGGAACACTGAAGCTTTCTTT
CASSTSRDRNTEAFF
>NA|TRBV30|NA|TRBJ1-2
TGTGCCTGGACCCGGGACCGGTTGAACTATGGCTACACCTTC
CAWTRDRLNYGYTF
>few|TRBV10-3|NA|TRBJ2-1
TGTGCCATCAGTGAGTCAGCGGGCCAGCAGTTCTTC
CAISESAGQQFF
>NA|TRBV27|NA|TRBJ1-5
TGTGCCAGCAGTTTCCAGGGCAGCAATCAGCCCCAGCATTTT
CASSFQGSNQPQHF
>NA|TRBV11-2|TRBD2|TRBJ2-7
TGTGCCAGCAGCTTATGGACGGGAGGCGAACTAACCTACGAGCAGTACTTC
CASSLWTGGELTYEQYF
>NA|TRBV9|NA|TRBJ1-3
TGTGCCAGCAGCGTAGTAGGCACCTCTGGAAACACCATATATTTT
CASSVVGTSGNTIYF
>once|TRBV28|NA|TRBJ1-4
TGTGCCAGCAGTTGGGGAGGGGCCAAGGGGGAAAAACTGTTTTTT
CASSWGGAKGEKLFF
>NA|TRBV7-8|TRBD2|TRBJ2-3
TGTGCCAGCAGCTCCTGGACTAGCGGGGGGCACACAGATACGCAGTATTTT
CASSSWTSGGHTDTQYF
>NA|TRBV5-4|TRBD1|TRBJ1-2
TGTGCCAGCAGCAAAGGACAGGGGGCCCTAGCTAACTATGGCTACACCTTC
CASSKGQGALANYGYTF
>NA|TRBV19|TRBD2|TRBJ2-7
TGTGCCAGTAGTATGCCTGGACTAGACCCCTACGAGCAGTACTTC
CASSMPGLDPYEQYF
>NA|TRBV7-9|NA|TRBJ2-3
TGTGCCAGCAGCACCTCTAGTACAGATACGCAGTATTTT
CASSTSSTDTQYF
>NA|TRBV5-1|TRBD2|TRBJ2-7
TGCGCCAGCAGCTTGGGGACTAGCGAATCCTACGAGCAGTACTTC
CASSLGTSESYEQYF
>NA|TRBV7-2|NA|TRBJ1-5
TGTGCCAGCAGTTTAGGACAGCACAATCAGCCCCAGCATTTT
CASSLGQHNQPQHF
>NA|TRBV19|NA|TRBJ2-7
TGTGCCAGTAGTATCGGACGGGCCTACGAGCAGTACTTC
CASSIGRAYEQYF
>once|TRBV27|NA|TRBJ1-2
TGTGCCAGCAGTATTTACCAGGGGTTTGCTGGCTACACCTTC
CASSIYQGFAGYTF
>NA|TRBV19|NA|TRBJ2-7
TGTGCCACCGCCCGCCGGGATGTCCCCTACGAGCAGTACTTC
CATARRDVPYEQYF
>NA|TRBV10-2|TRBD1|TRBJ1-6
TGCGCCAGCACGGGACAGGCGGGTTCACCCCTCCACTTT
CASTGQAGSPLHF